A single T cell receptor beta chain is shown here with its context. Its cognate antigen is unknown. This entry belongs to a study of cytomegalovirus exposure and HLA in healthy donors. As for the study in general: Within the Caucasian-associated ancestry cluster were around 81% of the roughly 400 genotyped donors. Study-level points and caveats: Apparent HLA restriction characterized most CMV-associated TCR beta chains in a later analysis. Cytomegalovirus status was reportedly diagnosed by the classifier with high specificity and sensitivity.

Trimming stripped 2 bases from V and 5 bases from J, with 14 bases between. This CDR3 comprises 15 residues. CDR1 is MGHDK, CDR2 SYGVNS, per germline. In the PCR, 60 Vbeta and 13 Jbeta primers were used. Data came from immunoSEQ multiplex PCR; TCRdb stores just in-frame clones and leaves some out. Its listing shows around 140,000 clones. This clonotype originated in a woman aged 40 to 50 in good health and CMV-seronegative. J is TRBJ2-3 and V is TRBV25-1; possible D gene TRBD2, 6 bases. The sample was PBMCs. CDR3 nucleotides: TGTGCCAGCAGTGAACTCGGGGGTCCGGGAGATACGCAGTATTTT. Encoded protein: CASSELGGPGDTQYF.